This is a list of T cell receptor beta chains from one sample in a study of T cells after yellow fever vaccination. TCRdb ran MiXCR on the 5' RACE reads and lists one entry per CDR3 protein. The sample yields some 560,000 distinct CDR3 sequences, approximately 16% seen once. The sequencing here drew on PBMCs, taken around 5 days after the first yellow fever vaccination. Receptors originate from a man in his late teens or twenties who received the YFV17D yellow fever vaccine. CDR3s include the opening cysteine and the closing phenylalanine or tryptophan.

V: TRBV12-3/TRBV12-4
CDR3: CASSPGGVQPQHF

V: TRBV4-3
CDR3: CASTSGFRTGGHSGANVLTF

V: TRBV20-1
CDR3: CSALTGDPYNSPLHF

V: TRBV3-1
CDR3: CASSQSTGDTQYF

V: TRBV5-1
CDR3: CASSLVRSGDEQYF

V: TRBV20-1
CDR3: CSASGEYYGTDTQYF

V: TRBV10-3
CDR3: CAIGAGETHEQFF

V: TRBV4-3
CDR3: CASSNGQGASYEQYF

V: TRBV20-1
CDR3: CSATDGGAGTEAFF

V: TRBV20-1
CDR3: CSAKGGSRGSYNEQFF

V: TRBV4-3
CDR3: CASSQATQGFGGYTF

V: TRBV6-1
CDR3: CASLYLTGNNQPQHF

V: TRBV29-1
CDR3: CSVEFWGSYNEQFF

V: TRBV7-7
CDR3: CASSSQGKNEQFF